The sequence of this T cell receptor (beta chain) was determined in a study of blood T cell repertoires in COVID-19. Repertoires were generated with immunoSEQ multiplex PCR, while TCRdb's copy carries only in-frame clones and drops some. In the table there are under 65,000 clones, about 86% of which are singletons. Germline V CDR1 and CDR2: LGHDT, YNNKEL (reference sequence). The V gene lost 6 bases and the J gene lost 6 bases, with 15 bases spanning the gap. CDR3 length: 14 amino acids. The TCR sequence derives from a man in his fifties or sixties with acute or convalescent COVID-19. The sample was peripheral blood. The chain employs TRBV3-1 (or the pseudogene TRBV3-2) and TRBJ1-5, with D perhaps matching TRBD1 (6 bases). CDR3 DNA sequence: TGTGCCAGCAGTCCAGCCACAGGGCGTCAGCCCCAGCATTTT. The encoded protein is CASSPATGRQPQHF.